This passage covers 17 T cell receptor beta chains from one sample sequenced in a study of shared clonotypes between healthy human individuals. This table comes from immunoSEQ multiplex PCR, and its TCRdb copy is limited to in-frame clones, with some not included. The sample lists around 700,000 clones, roughly 78% occurring once. Sequencing was carried out using memory CD4+ T cells sorted from blood. Subset reported: CD45RA-negative fraction. Every receptor here comes from a woman aged 30 to 39 in good health.

This rearrangement joins TRBV7-2 to TRBJ2-3, with D hard to call. CDR1 SGHTA and CDR2 FQGNSA come from the germline V gene. The CDR3 sequence is 14 residues long. Trimming cost V 5 bases and J 2 bases, with 11 bases left between them. CDR3 amino acids: CASSIGGDTDTQYF. In DNA form, the CDR3 reads TGTGCCAGCAGCATCGGCGGCGACACAGATACGCAGTATTTT. Filled out from reference TRBV7-2 and TRBJ2-3, the complete variable domain reads GAGVSQSPSNKVTEKGKDVELRCDPISGHTALYWYRQSLGQGLEFLIYFQGNSAPDKSGLPSDRFSAERTGGSVSTLTIQRTQQEDSAVYLCASSIGGDTDTQYFGPGTRLTVL.

This clone was observed a single time. Other DNA sequences from this sample encode an identical CDR3 as well. Written as DNA, the CDR3 is TGTGCCATCAGTACCAACTCCTACGAGCAGTACTTC. The encoded protein is CAISTNSYEQYF. The V gene is TRBV10-3, the J gene TRBJ2-7; the D is unclear. The germline V and J ends were trimmed by 5 bases and 0 bases, with 5 bases remaining between them. Germline loops: CDR1 ENHRY, CDR2 SYGVKD. CDR3 size: 12 residues.

The V gene is TRBV7-9, the J gene TRBJ1-4; 9 nucleotides line up with TRBD1. Germline V gene data show CDR1 as SEHNR and CDR2 as FQNEAQ (reference sequence). There are 14 residues in the CDR3. The junction had 5 bases not matched to a gene; V was cut back by 4 bases and J by 8 bases. Here the CDR3 reads CASSSGTGNEKLFF. The CDR3 nucleotides read TGTGCCAGCAGCTCCGGGACAGGGAACGAAAAACTGTTTTTT.

The rearrangement links TRBV7-8 to TRBJ2-1; D gene uncertain. The CDR3 length is 12 residues. The V gene lost 1 base and the J gene lost 13 bases, with 11 bases spanning the gap. CDR1 SGHVS and CDR2 FQNEAQ come from the germline V gene. CDR3 DNA sequence: TGTGCCAGCAGCTTAGATGGTCGGTTCCAGTTCTTC. Translation: CASSLDGRFQFF.

CDR3 protein: CASSSPGLARSSYNEQFF. The CDR3 DNA is TGCGCCAGCAGCTCCCCCGGACTCGCGCGGAGCTCCTACAATGAGCAGTTCTTC. This chain uses TRBV4-1 with TRBJ2-1; D perhaps matches TRBD2 (5 bases). This CDR3 contains 18 residues. The V end was cut by 5 bases, the J end by 0 bases, with 20 bases between. Germline loops: CDR1 MGHRA, CDR2 YSYEKL.

The chain carries TRBV7-2 and TRBJ1-2; D is ambiguous. The V gene's germline CDR1 is SGHTA and CDR2 FQGNSA. V lost 4 bases and J lost 2, with 14 bases in between. CDR3 size: 15 residues. The CDR3 sequence is CASSSRWTENYGYTF. The DNA for the CDR3 is TGTGCCAGCAGCTCACGATGGACGGAGAACTATGGCTACACCTTC.

The chain carries TRBV7-2 and TRBJ2-7; D is uncertain. V lost 1 base to trimming and J lost 0 bases, with 10 bases between them. In germline, CDR1 is SGHTA, CDR2 FQGNSA. The CDR3 spans 15 residues. The CDR3, as DNA: TGTGCCAGCAGCTTAGGGTCGGGCTCCTCCTACGAGCAGTACTTC. This translates into CASSLGSGSSYEQYF.

This sequence joins TRBV20-1 and TRBJ1-1; D uncertain. The CDR3 spans 11 residues. Trimming pared 2 bases from V and 2 bases from J, leaving 3 bases between. Germline assignment: CDR1 DFQATT and CDR2 SNEGSKA (reference sequence). The CDR3, as DNA: TGCAGTGCTAGATTTAACACTGAAGCTTTCTTT. Protein: CSARFNTEAFF.

Only one count was recorded for this clone. This chain uses TRBV27 with TRBJ1-4; D is uncertain. V shed 2 bases and J shed 4 bases, with 11 bases lying between them. This CDR3 is built from 15 residues. Looked up from germline, CDR1 is MNHEY and CDR2 is SMNVEV (reference sequence). DNA of the CDR3: TGTGCCAGCAGTTTAAGGCCCGGTCTTAATGAAAAACTGTTTTTT. This translates into CASSLRPGLNEKLFF.

This clone was detected many times. The rearrangement uses TRBV25-1 and TRBJ2-7, with D hard to call. Germline V CDR1 and CDR2: MGHDK, SYGVNS. There are 13 residues in the CDR3. Trimming took off 3 bases at V and 2 bases at J, with 8 bases between the two ends. The CDR3 is CASSEASPYEQYF. CDR3 DNA sequence: TGTGCCAGCAGTGAGGCTAGTCCCTACGAGCAGTACTTC.

The chain carries TRBV7-9 and TRBJ1-1; 7 bases match TRBD1. The V gene's germline CDR1 is SEHNR and CDR2 FQNEAQ (reference sequence). The CDR3 sequence is 15 residues long. V shed 3 bases and J 1 base; nucleotides not matched to a gene: 5. The CDR3 DNA follows: TGTGCCAGCAGCTTGGCCGGGACAGCGAACACTGAAGCTTTCTTT. It encodes CASSLAGTANTEAFF.

The chain couples TRBV7-9 to TRBJ2-5, with 8 bases lining up with TRBD2. Trimming at V came to 5 bases and at J to 0 bases, leaving 8 bases not matched to a gene. CDR1 and CDR2 from the germline V gene are SEHNR and FQNEAQ (reference sequence). This CDR3 has 16 amino acids. The CDR3 is CASSLSGGGYQETQYF. The CDR3 DNA sequence: TGTGCCAGCAGCCTCAGCGGGGGCGGGTACCAAGAGACCCAGTACTTC.

The chain has TRBV5-6 and TRBJ2-5, with D possibly being TRBD1 or TRBD2 (6 bases each). Trimming left V 1 base short and J 1 base short, with 14 bases between. CDR3 length equals 16 residues. CDR1 SGHDT and CDR2 YYEEEE come from the germline V gene. The CDR3 DNA sequence: TGTGCCAGCAGCTTGTTGGGGGGCAGGTCCCAAGAGACCCAGTACTTC. It codes for CASSLLGGRSQETQYF.

The genes are TRBV11-1 and TRBJ1-1, with D perhaps TRBD1 (5 bases). The CDR3 is made up of 15 amino acids. CDR1 SGHAT and CDR2 FQDESV come from the germline V gene (reference sequence). V shed 5 bases and J shed 1 base, with 14 bases lying between them. This CDR3 is CASSDTGTGNTEAFF. The CDR3 region has the DNA TGTGCCAGCAGCGACACCGGGACGGGGAACACTGAAGCTTTCTTT.

The rearrangement links TRBV28 to TRBJ1-4, with D maybe TRBD1 (6 bases). Germline V gene data show CDR1 as MDHEN and CDR2 as SYDVKM. With 9 bases removed from V and 1 base from J, the gap between germline ends came to 15 bases. This CDR3 has 15 residues. The CDR3 sequence is CASKTGEGTNEKLFF. The CDR3 DNA follows: TGTGCCAGTAAGACAGGCGAAGGAACTAATGAAAAACTGTTTTTT.

The chain carries TRBV7-9 and TRBJ1-4; no firm D call. Germline loops: CDR1 SEHNR, CDR2 FQNEAQ (reference sequence). This CDR3 spans 14 amino acids. V lost 5 bases to trimming and J lost 4 bases, with 11 bases between them. The CDR3: CASSPSSGNEKLFF. The CDR3 coding sequence is TGTGCCAGCAGCCCATCCTCTGGTAATGAAAAACTGTTTTTT. The variable domain in full, completed from reference TRBV7-9 and TRBJ1-4, reads DTGVSQNPRHKITKRGQNVTFRCDPISEHNRLYWYRQTLGQGPEFLTYFQNEAQLEKSRLLSDRFSAERPKGSFSTLEIQRTEQGDSAMYLCASSPSSGNEKLFFGSGTQLSVL.

The count of this clone is one. This chain links TRBV18 with TRBJ2-7; 11 bases agree with TRBD2. The CDR3 consists of 16 residues. The V segment lost 2 bases and the J segment 4 bases; nucleotides outside the gene matches: 7. Germline V CDR1 and CDR2: KGHSH, LQKENI. The CDR3 loop reads CASSPRGLAGGYEQYF. CDR3 nucleotides: TGTGCCAGCTCACCAAGGGGCCTAGCGGGAGGTTACGAGCAGTACTTC.